This T cell receptor (beta chain) is drawn from a study of T cell responses to AZD1222 COVID-19 vaccine (dated by TCRdb to the early 2020s). Some background on the complete study: AZD1222 recipients given second doses at about 4 weeks or at about 12 weeks were pooled, since spike-specific TCR depth and breadth were not found to differ between the two schedules. A total of just over 230 trial participants underwent TCR sequencing, of whom about 210 had received two doses of AZD1222 and roughly 26 had received two doses of the MenACWY control vaccine. Enrollment into the trials was organized by age into subgroups of 18-55, 56-69 and 70-plus years, and those subgroups contained roughly 150, 30 and 60 TCR-sequenced participants, respectively.

Trimming removed 2 bases from V and 4 bases from J, leaving 12 bases between the germline ends. Via the germline V gene (reference sequence), CDR1 is SEHNR and CDR2 FQNEAQ. The CDR3, cysteine through phenylalanine, is 16 amino acids long. The retained sequence is limited to the CDR3, 48 bases, with the frame set at the first base. The CDR3 regions of human TCRbeta chains were analyzed by immunosequencing. Processing in the source paper ran as follows. Repertoire TCRs were checked for matches against a reference library of SARS-CoV-2-specific TCRs that had been generated using the MIRA antigen-specificity platform. Breadth was defined as the fraction of unique TCRs that were SARS-CoV-2-associated. Depth was defined as the fraction of total T cells that were SARS-CoV-2-associated. Using the MIRA data, each spike-specific TCR was assigned both to the spike region to which the TCR was reactive and to a CD4 or CD8 class. Log10-transformed breadth and depth values were compared by one-way ANOVA with Sidak's multiple comparisons tests. TCRdb retrieved this table from immuneACCESS and kept in-frame rearrangements only. Not all clones are present; in checked studies, unresolved V genes account for under half, and no reason is known for the remainder. That table furnishes V, J and clone size, whereas the DNA furnished D and trimming. For this sample there are 95,000 to 100,000 clones; about 90% appear just once. The ten largest clones capture approximately 15% of the sample.

The label giving this sample's time point can be read as: baseline before first vaccination. Samples from vaccinated people were obtained from the UK trials COV001 and COV002, which included a single-blind randomized controlled phase 2/3 trial of AZD1222 (ChAdOx1 nCoV-19) in healthy adults. Trial participant PBMC samples were collected at day 0 and day 28 after the second dose for TCRbeta chain sequencing. Of note for this clone: The antigen it recognizes is unknown. No much larger clone exists at a distance of one base, and base qualities are not known.

Results and caveats for the whole study, not just this receptor: Because no samples from the day 14 peak response were available, repertoires could be characterized only after the peak T cell response. After two AZD1222 doses, spike-specific TCR breadth and depth were significantly higher than at day 0 and than in MenACWY recipients. In the small 56-69-year group, the increase in depth fell short of significance, most likely because of low power. Participants were mostly white British and included more females than males, and it was suggested by the authors that clonal diversity may have been underestimated. Reportedly, close to half of the unique spike-specific TCRs recognized epitopes lying outside the regions that are mutated in the B.1.351 and B.1.1.7 variants. The whole spike protein was spanned by vaccine-associated CD4 TCRs, and dominant responses were seen in regions 160-218 and 743-854. Conclusions about previously exposed vaccinees are limited because only 5 or 6 AZD1222 recipients were SARS-CoV-2 seropositive at baseline.

The sequenced sample was peripheral blood, obtained on day 0 of AZD1222 vaccination. The chain joins TRBV7-9 to TRBJ2-6, and the D gene may be TRBD1, 6 bases matching. The TCR sequence derives from an adult in good health. The sequence in DNA is TGTGCCAGCAGCTTATTCAGGGGACCCGGGGCCAACGTCCTGACTTTC. Protein translation: CASSLFRGPGANVLTF.